Sequencing of this T cell receptor (beta chain) was carried out in a study of cytomegalovirus exposure and HLA in healthy donors. Study-wide points: After further analysis at a later stage, 15,000 to 20,000 TCR beta sequences were associated with HLA alleles at 0.05 false discovery rate. The authors judged a highly shared variant cluster likely a sequencing artifact. Later on, analysis showed that most CMV-associated TCR beta chains appeared to be HLA-restricted.

The PCR contained 60 Vbeta and 13 Jbeta primers. Assay used: immunoSEQ multiplex PCR; TCRdb lists only in-frame clones, some missing. The sample yields some 130,000 clones, roughly 80% seen once. Although they were nominally healthy when sampled, donors likely had unrecorded immune exposures. Concerning this clone itself: Its antigen is not identified.

V was clipped by 4 bases and J by 0 bases; unmatched bases: 5. Germline V gene lookup returns CDR1 LNHDA and CDR2 SQIVND (reference sequence). This CDR3 is built from 15 residues. The sample consisted of PBMCs. The chain carries TRBV19 and TRBJ1-2, with 7 nucleotides matching TRBD1. The origin of this receptor is a woman aged 50 to 65 in good health and CMV-seropositive. The CDR3 region has the DNA TGTGCCAGTAGTAATTACAGGGGTTCTAACTATGGCTACACCTTC. It is translated as CASSNYRGSNYGYTF. Using reference TRBV19 and TRBJ1-2 for the parts outside the CDR3, the full variable domain is DGGITQSPKYLFRKEGQNVTLSCEQNLNHDAMYWYRQDPGQGLRLIYYSQIVNDFQKGDIAEGYSVSREKKESFPLTVTSAQKNPTAFYLCASSNYRGSNYGYTFGSGTRLTVV.